This record concerns one T cell receptor beta chain sequence. Its antigen is still unknown. V gave up 6 bases and J gave up 1 base, with 12 bases separating them. CDR3 size: 14 residues. The germline gives CDR1 MNHNS, CDR2 SASEGT. Here immunoSEQ multiplex PCR was the method, and the copy in TCRdb shows in-frame clones only, minus some. This table holds some 49,000 clones, roughly 91% found once. This specimen belongs to a study of PD-1 blockade in classical Hodgkin lymphoma. Study-level points and caveats: It was reported that newly diagnosed patients had less baseline TCR diversity than healthy donors. Sources of repertoire differences remain undefined, possibly disease activity or prior therapy.

Time point described: newly diagnosed, previously untreated cHL patient sample. Peripheral samples used as comparators were newly diagnosed, untreated classical Hodgkin lymphoma PBMCs. The receptor was isolated from a human donor with classical Hodgkin lymphoma. What was sequenced was peripheral blood mononuclear cells (PBMCs). The chain uses TRBV6-1 and TRBJ1-1; a possible D gene is TRBD1 (5 bases). The CDR3 region is CASSRMGENTEAFF. CDR3 nucleotides: TGTGCCAGCAGCCGAATGGGGGAGAACACTGAAGCTTTCTTT.